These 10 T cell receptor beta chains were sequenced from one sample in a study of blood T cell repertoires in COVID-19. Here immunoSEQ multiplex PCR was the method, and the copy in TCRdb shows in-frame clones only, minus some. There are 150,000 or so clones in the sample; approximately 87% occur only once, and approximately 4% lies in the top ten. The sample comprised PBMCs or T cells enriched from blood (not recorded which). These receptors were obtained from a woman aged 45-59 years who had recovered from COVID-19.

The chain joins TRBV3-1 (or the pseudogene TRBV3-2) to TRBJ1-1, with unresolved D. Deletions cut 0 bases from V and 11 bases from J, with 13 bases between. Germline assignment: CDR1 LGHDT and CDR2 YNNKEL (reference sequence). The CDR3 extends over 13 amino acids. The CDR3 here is CASSQDFFEAAFF. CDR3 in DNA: TGTGCCAGCAGCCAAGATTTTTTCGAGGCTGCTTTCTTT.

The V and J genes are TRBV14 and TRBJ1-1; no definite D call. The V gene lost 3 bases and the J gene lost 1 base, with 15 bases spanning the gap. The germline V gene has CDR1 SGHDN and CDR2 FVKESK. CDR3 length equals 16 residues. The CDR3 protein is CASSQARGTANTEAFF. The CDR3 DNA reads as TGTGCCAGCAGCCAGGCCCGAGGAACTGCGAACACTGAAGCTTTCTTT.

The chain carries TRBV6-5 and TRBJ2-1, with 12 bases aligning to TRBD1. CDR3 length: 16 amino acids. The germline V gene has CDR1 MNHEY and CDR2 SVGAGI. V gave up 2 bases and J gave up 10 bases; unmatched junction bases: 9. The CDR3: CASSYQEGQGALEQFF. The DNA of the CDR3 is TGTGCCAGCAGTTACCAGGAGGGACAGGGGGCGTTGGAGCAGTTCTTC.

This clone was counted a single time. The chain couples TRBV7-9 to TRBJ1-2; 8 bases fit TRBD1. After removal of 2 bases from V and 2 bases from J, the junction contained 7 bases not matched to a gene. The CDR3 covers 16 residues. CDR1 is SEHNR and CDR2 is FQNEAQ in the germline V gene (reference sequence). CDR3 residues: CASSLPDRDQNYGYTF. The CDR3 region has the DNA TGTGCCAGCAGCTTACCGGACAGGGACCAAAACTATGGCTACACCTTC.

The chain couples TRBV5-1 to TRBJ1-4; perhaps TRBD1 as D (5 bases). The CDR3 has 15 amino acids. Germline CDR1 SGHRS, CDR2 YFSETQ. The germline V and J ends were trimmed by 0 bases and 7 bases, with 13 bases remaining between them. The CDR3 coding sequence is TGCGCCAGCAGCTTGGTGACAGACTTCGGTGAAAAACTGTTTTTT. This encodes CASSLVTDFGEKLFF.

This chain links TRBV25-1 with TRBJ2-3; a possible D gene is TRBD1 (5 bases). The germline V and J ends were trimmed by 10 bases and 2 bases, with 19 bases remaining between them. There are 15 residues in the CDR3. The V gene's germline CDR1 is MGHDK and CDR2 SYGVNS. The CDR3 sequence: CATKGLGLLTDTQYF. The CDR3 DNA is TGTGCCACCAAAGGGTTGGGGCTTCTCACAGATACGCAGTATTTT.

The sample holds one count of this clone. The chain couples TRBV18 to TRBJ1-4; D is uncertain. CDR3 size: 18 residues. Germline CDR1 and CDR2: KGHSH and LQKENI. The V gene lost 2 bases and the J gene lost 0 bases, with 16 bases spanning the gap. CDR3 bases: TGTGCCAGCTCACCAAACCAGGCAGGCTTGGCAACTAATGAAAAACTGTTTTTT. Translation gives CASSPNQAGLATNEKLFF.

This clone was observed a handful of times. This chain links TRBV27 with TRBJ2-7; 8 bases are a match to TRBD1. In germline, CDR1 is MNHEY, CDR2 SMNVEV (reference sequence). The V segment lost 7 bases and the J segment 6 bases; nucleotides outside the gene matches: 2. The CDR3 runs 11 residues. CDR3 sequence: CASTGGGEQYV. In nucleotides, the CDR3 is TGTGCCAGCACAGGGGGCGGCGAGCAGTACGTC.

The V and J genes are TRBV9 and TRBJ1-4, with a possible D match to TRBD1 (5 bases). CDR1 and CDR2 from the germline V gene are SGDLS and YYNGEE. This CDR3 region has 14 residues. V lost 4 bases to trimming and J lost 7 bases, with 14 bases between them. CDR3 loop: CASSPGLHVEKLFF. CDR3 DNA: TGTGCCAGCAGCCCGGGACTACATGTTGAAAAACTGTTTTTT.

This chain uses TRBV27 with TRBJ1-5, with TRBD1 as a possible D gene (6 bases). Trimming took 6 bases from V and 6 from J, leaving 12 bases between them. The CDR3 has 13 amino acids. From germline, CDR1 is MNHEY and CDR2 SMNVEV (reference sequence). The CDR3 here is CASSRRGGQPQHF. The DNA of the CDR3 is TGTGCCAGCAGCCGCAGGGGCGGTCAGCCCCAGCATTTT.